The present TCR beta chain was sequenced within a study of T cell responses to AZD1222 COVID-19 vaccine. Turning to the study itself: Pooling of second doses given at about 4 or about 12 weeks was done.

The method was immunoSEQ multiplex PCR; TCRdb's version includes in-frame clones alone and lacks a portion of them. The sample lists 100,000 to 150,000 clones; about nine tenths were seen once. On this clone: Its antigen is undetermined.

Germline CDR1 reads SGDLS; CDR2 reads YYNGEE. Trimming at V came to 5 bases and at J to 8 bases, leaving 18 bases not matched to a gene. CDR3 length: 16 amino acids. The study, taken as a whole, reports: Spike-specific TCR breadth and depth were elevated following two AZD1222 doses. CD4 TCRs covered the whole spike, strongest at regions 160-218 and 743-854.

The V call is TRBV9, the J call TRBJ1-2, with 7 bases matching TRBD1. The receptor was derived from an adult in good health. Sequenced material: peripheral blood, taken on day 0 of AZD1222 vaccination. CDR3 region: CASSPGTAPPEEGYTF. The CDR3 coding sequence is TGTGCCAGCAGTCCCGGGACAGCCCCCCCTGAGGAGGGCTACACCTTC.